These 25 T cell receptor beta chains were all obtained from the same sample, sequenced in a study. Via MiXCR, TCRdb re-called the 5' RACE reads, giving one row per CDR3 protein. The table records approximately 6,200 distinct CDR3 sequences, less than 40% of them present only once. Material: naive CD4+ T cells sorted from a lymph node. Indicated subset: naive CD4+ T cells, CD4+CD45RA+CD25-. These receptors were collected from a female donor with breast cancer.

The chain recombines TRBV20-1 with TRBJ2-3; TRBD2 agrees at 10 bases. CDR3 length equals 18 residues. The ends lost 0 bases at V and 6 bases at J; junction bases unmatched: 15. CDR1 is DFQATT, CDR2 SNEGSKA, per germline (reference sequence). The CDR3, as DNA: TGCAGTGCTAGAGATTATTTTGGTGGTAGCGGGAGGATTGATACGCAGTATTTT. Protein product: CSARDYFGGSGRIDTQYF.

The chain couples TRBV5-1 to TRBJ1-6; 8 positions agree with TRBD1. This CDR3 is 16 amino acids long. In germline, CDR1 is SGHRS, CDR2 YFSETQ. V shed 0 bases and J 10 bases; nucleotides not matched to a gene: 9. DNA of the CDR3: TGCGCCAGCAGCTTGGAATGGAGGACAGGGAACTCACCCCTCCACTTT. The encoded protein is CASSLEWRTGNSPLHF.

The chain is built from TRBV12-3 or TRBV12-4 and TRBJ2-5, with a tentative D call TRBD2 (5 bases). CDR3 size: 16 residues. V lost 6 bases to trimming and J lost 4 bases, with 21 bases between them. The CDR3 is CASRLTSTSRGETQYF. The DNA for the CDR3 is TGTGCCAGCAGGTTAACCTCTACTAGTCGAGGAGAGACCCAGTACTTC.

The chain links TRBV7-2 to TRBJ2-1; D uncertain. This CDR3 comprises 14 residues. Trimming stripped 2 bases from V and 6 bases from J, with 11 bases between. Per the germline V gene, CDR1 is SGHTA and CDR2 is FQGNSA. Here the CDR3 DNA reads TGTGCCAGCAGCTTATTAGGAGTTGGCAATGAGCAGTTCTTC. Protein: CASSLLGVGNEQFF.

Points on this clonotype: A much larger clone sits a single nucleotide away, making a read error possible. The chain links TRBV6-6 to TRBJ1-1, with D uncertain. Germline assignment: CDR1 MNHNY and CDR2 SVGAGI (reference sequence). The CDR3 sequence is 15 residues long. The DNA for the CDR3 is TGTGCCAGCAGTTACTCGATGCGGCGGCTCACTGGAGCTTTCTTT. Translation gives CASSYSMRRLTGAFF.

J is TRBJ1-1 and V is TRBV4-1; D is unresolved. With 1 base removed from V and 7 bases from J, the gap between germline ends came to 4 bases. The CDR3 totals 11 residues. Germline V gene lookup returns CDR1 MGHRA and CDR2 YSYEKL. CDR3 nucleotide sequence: TGCGCCAGCAGCCAAGGGGGTGAAGCTTTCTTT. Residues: CASSQGGEAFF.

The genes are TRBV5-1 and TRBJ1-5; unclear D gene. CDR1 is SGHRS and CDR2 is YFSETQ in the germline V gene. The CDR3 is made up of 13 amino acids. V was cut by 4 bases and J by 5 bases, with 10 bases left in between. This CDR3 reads CASSRGIDQPQHF. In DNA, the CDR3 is TGCGCCAGCAGCCGAGGGATTGATCAGCCCCAGCATTTT.

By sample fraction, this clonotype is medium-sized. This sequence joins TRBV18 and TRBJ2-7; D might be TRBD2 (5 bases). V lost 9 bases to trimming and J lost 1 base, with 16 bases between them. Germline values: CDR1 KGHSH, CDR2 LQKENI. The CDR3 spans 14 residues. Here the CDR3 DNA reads TGTGCCAGTCATCAGCCGGACTCATCCTACGAGCAGTACTTC. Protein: CASHQPDSSYEQYF.

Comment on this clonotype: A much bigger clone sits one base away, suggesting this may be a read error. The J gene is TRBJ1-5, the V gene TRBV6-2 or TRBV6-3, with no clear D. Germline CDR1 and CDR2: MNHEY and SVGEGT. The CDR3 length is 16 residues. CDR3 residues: CASGYSVRQSNQPQHF. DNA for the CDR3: TGTGCCAGCGGTTACTCGGTGAGGCAGAGCAATCAGCCCCAGCATTTT.

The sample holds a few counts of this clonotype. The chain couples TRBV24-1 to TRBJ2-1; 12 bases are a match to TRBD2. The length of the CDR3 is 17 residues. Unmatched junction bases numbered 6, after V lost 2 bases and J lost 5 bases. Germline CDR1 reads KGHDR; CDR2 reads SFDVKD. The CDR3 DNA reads TGTGCCACCAGTGATTCGGCTAGCGGGGGGGGAGACAATGAGCAGTTCTTC. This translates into CATSDSASGGGDNEQFF.

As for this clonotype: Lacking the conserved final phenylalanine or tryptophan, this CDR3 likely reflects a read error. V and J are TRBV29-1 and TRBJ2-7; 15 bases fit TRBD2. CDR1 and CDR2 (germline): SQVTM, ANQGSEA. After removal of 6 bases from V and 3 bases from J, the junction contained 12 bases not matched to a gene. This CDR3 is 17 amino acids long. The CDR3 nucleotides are TGCAGCGTCGCTGGGACTAGCGGGAGGATTCTAGTCTACGAGCAGTACATC. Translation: CSVAGTSGRILVYEQYI.

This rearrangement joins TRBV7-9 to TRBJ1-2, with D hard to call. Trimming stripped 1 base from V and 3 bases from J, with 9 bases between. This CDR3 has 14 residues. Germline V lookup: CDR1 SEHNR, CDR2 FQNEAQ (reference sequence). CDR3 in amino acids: CASSLGGQYYGYTF. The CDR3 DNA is TGTGCCAGCAGCTTAGGCGGCCAATACTATGGCTACACCTTC.

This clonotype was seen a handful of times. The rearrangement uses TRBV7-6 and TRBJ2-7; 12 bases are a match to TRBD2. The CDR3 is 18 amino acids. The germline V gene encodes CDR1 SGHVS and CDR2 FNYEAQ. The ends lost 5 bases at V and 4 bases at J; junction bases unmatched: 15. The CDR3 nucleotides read TGTGCCAGCAGCAATCCAACAATGACTAGCGGGAGATATTACGAGCAGTACTTC. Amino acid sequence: CASSNPTMTSGRYYEQYF.

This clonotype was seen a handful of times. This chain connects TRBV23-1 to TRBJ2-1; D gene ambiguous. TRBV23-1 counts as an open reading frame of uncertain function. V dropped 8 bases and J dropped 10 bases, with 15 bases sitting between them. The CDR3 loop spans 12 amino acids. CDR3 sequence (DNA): TGCGCCAGCCGGGCCCGGCGAGAGGAGCAGTTCTTC. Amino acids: CASRARREEQFF.

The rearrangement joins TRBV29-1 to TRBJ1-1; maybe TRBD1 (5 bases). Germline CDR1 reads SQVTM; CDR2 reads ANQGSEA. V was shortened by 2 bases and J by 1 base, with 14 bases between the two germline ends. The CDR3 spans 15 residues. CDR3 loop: CSVESPRGRNTEAFF. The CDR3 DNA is TGCAGCGTTGAAAGTCCAAGGGGTAGGAACACTGAAGCTTTCTTT.

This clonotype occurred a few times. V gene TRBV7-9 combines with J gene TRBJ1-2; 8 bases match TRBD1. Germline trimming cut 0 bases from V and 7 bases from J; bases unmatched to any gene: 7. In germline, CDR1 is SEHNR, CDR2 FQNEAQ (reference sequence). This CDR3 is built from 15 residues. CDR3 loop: CASSLALLDRGGYTF. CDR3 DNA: TGTGCCAGCAGCTTAGCGCTACTCGACAGGGGTGGCTACACCTTC.

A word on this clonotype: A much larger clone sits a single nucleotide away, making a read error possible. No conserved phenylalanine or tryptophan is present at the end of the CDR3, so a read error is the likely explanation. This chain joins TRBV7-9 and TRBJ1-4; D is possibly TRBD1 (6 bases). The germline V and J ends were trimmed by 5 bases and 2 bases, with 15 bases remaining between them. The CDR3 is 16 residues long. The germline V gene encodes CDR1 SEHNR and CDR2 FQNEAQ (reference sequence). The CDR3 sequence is CASSPITGRTNEKLFL. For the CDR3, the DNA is TGTGCCAGCAGCCCCATAACAGGGAGGACTAATGAAAAACTGTTTCTT.

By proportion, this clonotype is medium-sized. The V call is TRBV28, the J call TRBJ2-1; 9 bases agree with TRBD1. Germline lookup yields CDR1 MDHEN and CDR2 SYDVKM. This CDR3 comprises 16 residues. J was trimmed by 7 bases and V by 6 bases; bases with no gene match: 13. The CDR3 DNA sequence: TGTGCCAGCAGAACCACCGGGACAGGGCCCTCGAATGAGCAGTTCTTC. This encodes CASRTTGTGPSNEQFF.

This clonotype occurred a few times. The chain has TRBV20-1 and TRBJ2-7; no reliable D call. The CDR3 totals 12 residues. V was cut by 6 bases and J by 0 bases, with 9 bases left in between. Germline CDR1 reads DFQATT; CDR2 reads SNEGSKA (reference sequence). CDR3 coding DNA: TGCAGTGCGTGGCCCTCCTCCTACGAGCAGTACTTC. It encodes CSAWPSSYEQYF.

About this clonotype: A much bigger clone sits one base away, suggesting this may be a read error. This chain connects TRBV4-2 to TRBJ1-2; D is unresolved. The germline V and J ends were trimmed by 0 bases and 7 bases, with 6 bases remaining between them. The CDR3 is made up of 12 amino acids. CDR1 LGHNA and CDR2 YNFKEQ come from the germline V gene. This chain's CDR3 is CASSQDERGYTF. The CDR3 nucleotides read TGTGCCAGCAGCCAAGACGAACGTGGCTACACCTTC.

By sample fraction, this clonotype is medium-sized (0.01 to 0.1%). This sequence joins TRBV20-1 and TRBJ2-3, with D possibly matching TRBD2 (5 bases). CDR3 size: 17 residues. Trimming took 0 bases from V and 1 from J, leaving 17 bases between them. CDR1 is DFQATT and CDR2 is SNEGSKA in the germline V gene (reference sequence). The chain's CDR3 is CSARDPRLPGGTDTQYF. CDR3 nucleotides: TGCAGTGCTAGAGATCCGCGACTCCCCGGGGGCACAGATACGCAGTATTTT.

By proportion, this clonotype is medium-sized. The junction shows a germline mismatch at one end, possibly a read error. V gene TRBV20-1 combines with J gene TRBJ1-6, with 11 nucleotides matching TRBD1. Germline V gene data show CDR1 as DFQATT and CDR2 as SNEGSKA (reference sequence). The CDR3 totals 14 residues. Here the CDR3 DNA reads TGCAGTGCGAGAGGACAGGGGGCATATTCACCCCTCCACTTT. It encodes CSARGQGAYSPLHF.

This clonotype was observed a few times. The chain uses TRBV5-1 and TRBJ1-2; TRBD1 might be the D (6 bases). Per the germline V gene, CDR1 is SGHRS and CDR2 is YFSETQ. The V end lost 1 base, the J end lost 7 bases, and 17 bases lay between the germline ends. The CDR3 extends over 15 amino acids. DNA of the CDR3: TGCGCCAGCAGCTTGACCCCGGGGGCAGACGGTGGCTACACCTTC. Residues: CASSLTPGADGGYTF.

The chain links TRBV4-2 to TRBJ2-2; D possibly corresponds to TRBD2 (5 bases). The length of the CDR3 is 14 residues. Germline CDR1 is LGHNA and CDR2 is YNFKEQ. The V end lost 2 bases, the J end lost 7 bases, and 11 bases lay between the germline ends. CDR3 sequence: CASSQYGDGGELFF. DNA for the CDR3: TGTGCCAGCAGCCAATACGGGGATGGCGGGGAGCTGTTTTTT.

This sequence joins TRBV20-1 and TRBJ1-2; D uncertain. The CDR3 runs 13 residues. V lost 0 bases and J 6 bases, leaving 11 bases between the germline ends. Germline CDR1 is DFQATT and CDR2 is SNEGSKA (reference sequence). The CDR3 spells CSARDPGFDGYTF. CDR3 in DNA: TGCAGTGCTAGAGACCCAGGATTCGATGGCTACACCTTC.